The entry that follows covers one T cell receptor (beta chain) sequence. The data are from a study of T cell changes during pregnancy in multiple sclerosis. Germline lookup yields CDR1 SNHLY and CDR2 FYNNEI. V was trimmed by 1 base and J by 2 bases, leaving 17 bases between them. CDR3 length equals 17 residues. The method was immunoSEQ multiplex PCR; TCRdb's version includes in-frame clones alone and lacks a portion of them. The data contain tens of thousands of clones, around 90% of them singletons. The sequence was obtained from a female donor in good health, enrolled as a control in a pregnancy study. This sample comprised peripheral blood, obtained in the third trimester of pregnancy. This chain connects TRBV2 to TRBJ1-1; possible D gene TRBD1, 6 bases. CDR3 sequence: CASSEETGYGINTEAFF. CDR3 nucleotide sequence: TGTGCCAGCAGTGAAGAAACAGGGTATGGGATTAACACTGAAGCTTTCTTT.